The T cell receptor beta chain under discussion was sequenced for a study of cytomegalovirus exposure and HLA in healthy donors. Findings and limits, study-wide: Indistinguishable V segments such as TRBV6-2 and TRBV6-3 were excluded.

About this clone: Its antigen is undetermined.

Trimming stripped 0 bases from V and 4 bases from J, with 7 bases between. CDR1 and CDR2 (germline): SGHDT, YYEEEE. CDR3 length: 13 residues. PCR involved 60 Vbeta and 13 Jbeta primers. Sequencing was performed with immunoSEQ multiplex PCR; in TCRdb, only in-frame clones are kept and a portion is missing. The data show some 180,000 clones, more than 75% seen once. The material sequenced was PBMCs. This TCR was recovered from a woman younger than 45 in good health and CMV-seropositive. The V and J genes are TRBV5-6 and TRBJ2-5, with TRBD1 as a possible D gene (5 bases). In nucleotides, the CDR3 is TGTGCCAGCAGCTTGGAGGGGCGAGAGACCCAGTACTTC. Its translation: CASSLEGRETQYF.